The 12 T cell receptor beta chains listed next were all sequenced from one sample in a study of cytomegalovirus exposure and HLA in healthy donors. Both 60 Vbeta primers and 13 Jbeta primers went into the PCR. Only in-frame clones appear in the TCRdb table, and some are missing; sequencing was by immunoSEQ multiplex PCR. The sample has 97,000 or so clones; about a tenth are singletons. The sequencing input was PBMCs. These receptors all stem from a man aged 45 to 65 in good health and CMV-seropositive.

The genes are TRBV28 and TRBJ2-3, with D possibly matching TRBD2 (6 bases). Germline CDR1 is MDHEN and CDR2 is SYDVKM. This CDR3 spans 18 amino acids. The V gene lost 1 base and the J gene lost 0 bases, with 17 bases spanning the gap. Here the CDR3 DNA reads TGTGCCAGCAGTTTATCCCCCCGACTAGGGACTAGCACAGATACGCAGTATTTT. This translates into CASSLSPRLGTSTDTQYF.

This clone turned up a few times. The chain joins TRBV5-6 to TRBJ2-7; D perhaps matches TRBD2 (6 bases). V lost 1 base, J lost 6 bases, and 14 bases lay in between. The CDR3 sequence is 14 residues long. Germline CDR1 reads SGHDT; CDR2 reads YYEEEE. CDR3 DNA: TGTGCCAGCAGCTTGTTGGGGGGTCGAGGCGAGCAGTACTTC. Residues: CASSLLGGRGEQYF.

The V call is TRBV11-2, the J call TRBJ2-3, with D perhaps matching TRBD2 (7 bases). This CDR3 is 16 amino acids long. Trimming cost V 1 base and J 6 bases, with 17 bases left between them. The V gene's germline CDR1 is SGHAT and CDR2 FQNNGV. The CDR3 here is CASSLVVGGQGDTQYF. The CDR3 coding sequence is TGTGCCAGCAGCTTAGTTGTGGGAGGGCAGGGGGATACGCAGTATTTT. Using reference TRBV11-2 and TRBJ2-3 for the parts outside the CDR3, the full variable domain is EAGVAQSPRYKIIEKRQSVAFWCNPISGHATLYWYQQILGQGPKLLIQFQNNGVVDDSQLPKDRFSAERLKGVDSTLKIQPAKLEDSAVYLCASSLVVGGQGDTQYFGPGTRLTVL.

The chain recombines TRBV5-1 with TRBJ2-2, with TRBD2 matching over 8 bases. The CDR3 is 16 residues long. Per the germline V gene, CDR1 is SGHRS and CDR2 is YFSETQ. Losses at the gene ends were 2 bases for V and 5 bases for J; bases not matched to a gene: 8. DNA of the CDR3: TGCGCCAGCAGCTTACTCGGGGGGGCCGTGACCGGGGAGCTGTTTTTT. This gives the protein CASSLLGGAVTGELFF. The full variable domain, its missing parts supplied by reference TRBV5-1 and TRBJ2-2, is KAGVTQTPRYLIKTRGQQVTLSCSPISGHRSVSWYQQTPGQGLQFLFEYFSETQRNKGNFPGRFSGRQFSNSRSEMNVSTLELGDSALYLCASSLLGGAVTGELFFGEGSRLTVL.

This clone has just a few counts. V is TRBV4-1 and J is TRBJ2-1, with 7 bases that match TRBD2. Germline V gives CDR1 MGHRA, CDR2 YSYEKL. The CDR3 covers 18 residues. V lost 4 bases and J lost 0; bases outside the gene matches: 12. The DNA of the CDR3 is TGCGCCAGCAGCCGCGGCCCTAGCGGAGATGTCTCCTACAATGAGCAGTTCTTC. Its translation: CASSRGPSGDVSYNEQFF.

This rearrangement joins TRBV19 to TRBJ1-1; TRBD1 matches 8 bases. The junction had 2 bases not matched to a gene; V was cut back by 4 bases and J by 1 base. The CDR3 has 14 residues. CDR1 LNHDA and CDR2 SQIVND come from the germline V gene (reference sequence). The CDR3 sequence: CASSRTGKNTEAFF. The CDR3 DNA follows: TGTGCCAGTAGTAGGACAGGGAAGAACACTGAAGCTTTCTTT.

The sample holds a few counts of this clone. CDR3 nucleotides: TGTGCCAGCAGCTTGACAGGGTCTACTGAAAAACTGTTTTTT. Its protein is CASSLTGSTEKLFF. The V and J genes are TRBV5-4 and TRBJ1-4, with D possibly TRBD1 on 6 matching bases. The length of the CDR3 is 14 residues. Germline assignment: CDR1 SGHNT and CDR2 YYREEE (reference sequence). Trimming cost V 1 base and J 7 bases, with 11 bases left between them.

This sequence joins TRBV6-5 and TRBJ1-6; D uncertain. Trimming shortened V by 0 bases and J by 7 bases, and 4 bases separated the two germline ends. The CDR3 is 13 residues long. CDR1 and CDR2 (germline): MNHEY, SVGAGI. The CDR3: CASSYSSNSPLHF. The CDR3 nucleotides read TGTGCCAGCAGTTACTCGAGCAATTCACCCCTCCACTTT.

This clone was observed a few times. The genes are TRBV10-3 and TRBJ2-3; 14 bases align to TRBD2. V lost 10 bases, J lost 2 bases, and 11 bases stayed unmatched. The CDR3 covers 17 residues. CDR1 and CDR2 from the germline V gene are ENHRY and SYGVKD. CDR3 protein: CASSGTSGGHSTDTQYF. CDR3 DNA: TGTGCCAGCTCCGGGACTAGCGGGGGTCATTCCACAGATACGCAGTATTTT.

This clone was counted between two and nine times. The V gene is TRBV6-6, the J gene TRBJ2-7; 7 bases line up with TRBD2. The V and J ends lost 7 bases and 3 bases, in that order; junction bases with no gene match: 15. The CDR3 has 16 amino acids. Germline V gene lookup returns CDR1 MNHNY and CDR2 SVGAGI (reference sequence). The CDR3, as DNA: TGTGCCAGCATGGAGGTGGCGGGAGCCTCCCTCTACGAGCAGTACTTC. Translation gives CASMEVAGASLYEQYF.

This clone was seen a few times. This chain links TRBV2 with TRBJ1-4; D is unresolved. V gave up 2 bases and J gave up 7 bases, with 11 bases separating them. Per germline, CDR1 SNHLY and CDR2 FYNNEI. This CDR3 contains 14 residues. The CDR3 nucleotides read TGTGCCAGCAGTGAAATCAGATATGGTGAAAAACTGTTTTTT. It codes for CASSEIRYGEKLFF. Variable domain in full (rest from reference TRBV2 and TRBJ1-4): EPEVTQTPSHQVTQMGQEVILRCVPISNHLYFYWYRQILGQKVEFLVSFYNNEISEKSEIFDDQFSVERPDGSNFTLKIRSTKLEDSAMYFCASSEIRYGEKLFFGSGTQLSVL.

This clone was observed at least ten times. V gene TRBV5-1 combines with J gene TRBJ2-1; weak D call: TRBD1 (5 bases). The V end was cut by 6 bases, the J end by 0 bases, with 10 bases between. Germline CDR1 is SGHRS and CDR2 is YFSETQ. The CDR3 consists of 14 residues. CDR3 coding DNA: TGCGCCAGCAAACAGGACCCCTCCTACAATGAGCAGTTCTTC. It translates to CASKQDPSYNEQFF.